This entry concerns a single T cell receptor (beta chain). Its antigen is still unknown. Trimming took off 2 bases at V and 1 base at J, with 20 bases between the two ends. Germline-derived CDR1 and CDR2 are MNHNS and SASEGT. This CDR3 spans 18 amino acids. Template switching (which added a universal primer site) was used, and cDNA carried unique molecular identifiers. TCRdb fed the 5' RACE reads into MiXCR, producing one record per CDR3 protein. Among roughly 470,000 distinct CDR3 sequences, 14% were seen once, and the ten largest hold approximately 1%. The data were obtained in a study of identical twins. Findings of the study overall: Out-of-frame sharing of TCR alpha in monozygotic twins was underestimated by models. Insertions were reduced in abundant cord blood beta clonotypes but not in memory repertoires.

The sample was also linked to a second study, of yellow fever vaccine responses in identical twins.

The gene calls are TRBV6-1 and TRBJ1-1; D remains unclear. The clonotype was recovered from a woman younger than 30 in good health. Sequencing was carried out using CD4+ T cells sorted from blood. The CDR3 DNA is TGTGCCAGCAGTGAATACTATGGGTTGGGCAGACCGAACACTGAAGCTTTCTTT. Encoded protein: CASSEYYGLGRPNTEAFF.